Listed below are T cell receptor beta chains from one sample, sequenced in a study of blood T cell repertoires in COVID-19. The data were produced by immunoSEQ multiplex PCR, yet TCRdb's version contains in-frame clones alone and is incomplete. The data show 200,000 or so clones, just over 85% seen once. The sample consisted of PBMCs or T cells enriched from blood (not recorded which). All receptors come from a woman aged 40 to 49 with acute COVID-19. Each CDR3 is given with its conserved first and last residue. The order of the fields is D gene, J gene, clone size, V gene, CDR3 protein, CDR3 DNA. The D gene is left open where the match is weak. Clone size is not always given. Where it is, it says once, few, many or a class for expanded clones.

d_gene: -
j_gene: TRBJ1-1
abundance: -
v_gene: TRBV19
CDR3aa: CASSPSGAGNTEAFF
CDR3nt: TGTGCCAGTAGTCCCTCGGGAGCTGGGAACACTGAAGCTTTCTTT

d_gene: -
j_gene: TRBJ2-7
abundance: once
v_gene: TRBV28
CDR3aa: CASSLLSLEQYF
CDR3nt: TGTGCCAGCAGCCTACTGTCTCTGGAGCAGTACTTC

d_gene: -
j_gene: TRBJ2-3
abundance: -
v_gene: TRBV19
CDR3aa: CASSIGGTDTQYF
CDR3nt: TGTGCCAGTAGTATCGGGGGTACAGATACGCAGTATTTT

d_gene: TRBD2
j_gene: TRBJ2-7
abundance: -
v_gene: TRBV28
CDR3aa: CASGGVTYEQYF
CDR3nt: TGTGCCAGCGGGGGGGTTACCTACGAGCAGTACTTC

d_gene: TRBD2
j_gene: TRBJ2-2
abundance: once
v_gene: TRBV5-3
CDR3aa: CARTRPGTRETSNTGELFF
CDR3nt: TGTGCCAGAACGCGACCCGGGACTAGGGAAACCTCGAACACCGGGGAGCTGTTTTTT

d_gene: -
j_gene: TRBJ1-1
abundance: -
v_gene: TRBV30
CDR3aa: CAWRVQMNTEAFF
CDR3nt: TGTGCCTGGAGGGTACAAATGAACACTGAAGCTTTCTTT

d_gene: TRBD2
j_gene: TRBJ2-1
abundance: -
v_gene: TRBV11-1
CDR3aa: CASSFQAGVPYNEQFF
CDR3nt: TGTGCCAGCAGCTTCCAAGCGGGAGTTCCCTACAATGAGCAGTTCTTC

d_gene: TRBD1
j_gene: TRBJ2-1
abundance: -
v_gene: TRBV29-1
CDR3aa: CSVARDRGLGEQFF
CDR3nt: TGCAGCGTTGCCCGGGACAGGGGGCTCGGTGAGCAGTTCTTC

d_gene: TRBD2
j_gene: TRBJ2-7
abundance: -
v_gene: TRBV27
CDR3aa: CASSSPSGLAGGEQYF
CDR3nt: TGTGCCAGCAGTTCCCCCAGCGGACTAGCGGGAGGCGAGCAGTACTTC

d_gene: TRBD2
j_gene: TRBJ2-7
abundance: -
v_gene: TRBV28
CDR3aa: CASSLVGLAGVNEQYF
CDR3nt: TGTGCCAGCAGTTTAGTCGGACTAGCGGGAGTCAACGAGCAGTACTTC